This is a list of T cell receptor beta chains from one sample in a study of T cells in Graves' hyperthyroidism and ophthalmopathy. TCRdb passed the multiplex PCR reads through MiXCR, listing each CDR3 protein once. The sample lists some 700,000 distinct CDR3 sequences; 15% to 20% were seen once. The specimen was blood. The origin of the receptors is a man in his fifties or sixties with Graves' hyperthyroidism. Each CDR3 is given with its conserved first and last residue. D genes are given only for firm matches. Clone size is given for some rows only: seen once, a few or many times, or a class if the clone is expanded.

-	TRBJ2-7	TRBV4-1	TRBD2	TGCGCCAGCAGCCAAGATGAGGGCGGGAGTTCCTACGAGCAGTACTTC	CASSQDEGGSSYEQYF
-	TRBJ2-2	TRBV7-9	TRBD1	TGTGCCAGCAGCTTAGCCCCCCCCGGGACAGGGCTTGCCCCCGGGGAGCTGTTTTTT	CASSLAPPGTGLAPGELFF
many	TRBJ2-1	TRBV6-2/TRBV6-3	-	TGTGCCAGCAGCCCCGGGAGAGGCGGTCCCTACAATGAGCAGTTCTTC	CASSPGRGGPYNEQFF
few	TRBJ2-3	TRBV7-2	-	TGTGCCAGCAGCTTATTCCCTAGCGTGGTCACAGATACGCAGTATTTT	CASSLFPSVVTDTQYF
many	TRBJ2-3	TRBV11-2	TRBD2	TGTGCCAGCAGCTCATTAGCGGGAGGTCTTGCAGATACGCAGTATTTT	CASSSLAGGLADTQYF
-	TRBJ2-7	TRBV20-1	TRBD1	TGCAGTGCTAGAGCTCAGGGGGCGTTTTACGAGCAGTACTTC	CSARAQGAFYEQYF
many	TRBJ2-3	TRBV14	-	TGTGCCAGCAGCCAAAACTTCGCACTGCCGTCTACGCAGTATTTT	CASSQNFALPSTQYF
few	TRBJ2-2	TRBV5-1	TRBD2	TGCGCCAGCAGCTTGGAGGCGGGAGTGAACACCGGGGAGCTGTTTTTT	CASSLEAGVNTGELFF
-	TRBJ1-5	TRBV6-1	TRBD1	TGTGCCACCTACAGCTTGCCCAGGGGGCGGAATCAGCCCCAGCATTTT	CATYSLPRGRNQPQHF
few	TRBJ2-5	TRBV15	-	TGTGCCACCAGCATACTGACTGGAGAGACCCAGTACTTC	CATSILTGETQYF
-	TRBJ2-2	TRBV19	-	TGTGCCAGTAAGGGACCCGGGGAGCTGTTTTTT	CASKGPGELFF
many	TRBJ2-2	TRBV12-5	-	TGTGCTAGTGGTTTCTACAGGGGGGAGGGGAACACCGGGGAGCTGTTTTTT	CASGFYRGEGNTGELFF
many	TRBJ2-5	TRBV7-2	TRBD1	TGTGCCAGCAGCCGACAGGGGCTTTGGCAAGAGACCCAGTACTTC	CASSRQGLWQETQYF
few	TRBJ2-2	TRBV18	-	TGTGCCAGCTCACCCGGAGTCGGACCGGTTAACACCGGGGAGCTGTTTTTT	CASSPGVGPVNTGELFF
few	TRBJ2-1	TRBV27	TRBD2	TGTGCCAGCAGTTCAATCTCGACTAGCGGGAGCGATGAGCAGTTCTTC	CASSSISTSGSDEQFF
many	TRBJ2-4	TRBV27	-	TGTGCCAGCAGTCCACCTAATGCGGGATTAAACATTCAGTACTTC	CASSPPNAGLNIQYF
many	TRBJ1-1	TRBV7-9	-	TGTGCCAGCAGCCCGAAGCAGGTTTACACCACTGAAGCTTTCTTT	CASSPKQVYTTEAFF
few	TRBJ1-1	TRBV30	-	TGTGCCTGGAGTGTACGCGGGGGGCGGACAAACACTGAAGCTTTCTTT	CAWSVRGGRTNTEAFF
few	TRBJ1-1	TRBV30	TRBD1	TGTGCCTGGAGTCCGCAGGGGGCGATGAACACTGAAGCTTTCTTT	CAWSPQGAMNTEAFF
few	TRBJ2-1	TRBV7-2	TRBD2	TGTGCCAGCAGCTTTAGACTAGCGGGAGAGGTCTACAATGAGCAGTTCTTC	CASSFRLAGEVYNEQFF
many	TRBJ2-2	TRBV2	-	TGTGCCAGCAGTAGGGCAGGGGTCTCTCGCGCTTCCGGGGAGCTGTTTTTT	CASSRAGVSRASGELFF
many	TRBJ2-2	TRBV9	-	TGTGCCAGCAGCGTAGAGGCTATGGAGACCGGGGAGCTGTTTTTT	CASSVEAMETGELFF
few	TRBJ2-2	TRBV20-1	TRBD2	TGCAGTGCTAGATCGGGACTAGCGGGAGGTCGGGGTTCCGGGGAGCTGTTTTTT	CSARSGLAGGRGSGELFF
-	TRBJ2-1	TRBV19	TRBD1	TGTGCCAGTAGTTCTCGGACAGGGATGGGCTCCTACAATGAGCAGTTCTTC	CASSSRTGMGSYNEQFF
-	TRBJ1-4	TRBV28	-	TGTGCCAGCAGTTTAGGAGGGGCGGATGGTGAAAAACTGTTTTTT	CASSLGGADGEKLFF
-	TRBJ1-1	TRBV19	-	TGTGCCAGTAGTATAGGGTCGGGCCAACAACTCACTGAAGCTTTCTTT	CASSIGSGQQLTEAFF
many	TRBJ1-2	TRBV20-1	-	TGCAGTGCCCCTCTGGCAGCAAACTATGGCTACACCTTC	CSAPLAANYGYTF
many	TRBJ1-2	TRBV6-2/TRBV6-3	TRBD1	TGTGCCAGCAGTCGACAGGGTCAATATGGCTACACCTTC	CASSRQGQYGYTF
many	TRBJ2-2	TRBV2	-	TGTGCCAGCAGTGAAGCGGCAGGGGCAGTCACCGGGGAGCTGTTTTTT	CASSEAAGAVTGELFF
few	TRBJ1-2	TRBV5-4	TRBD1	TGTGCCAGCAGCTTGTATGGGACAGCTCGATACACCTTC	CASSLYGTARYTF
-	TRBJ1-5	TRBV6-1	-	TGTGCCAGCAGTGAATATGAGAGAAACGGTCAGCCCCAGCATTTT	CASSEYERNGQPQHF
-	TRBJ2-1	TRBV18	TRBD2	TGTGCCAGCTCACCCTCTAGCGGTAAGGGTAATGAGCAGTTCTTC	CASSPSSGKGNEQFF
few	TRBJ1-6	TRBV25-1	-	TGTGCCAGCAGCTACCGGACAGTTAATTCACCCCTCCACTTT	CASSYRTVNSPLHF
-	TRBJ1-3	TRBV6-1	-	TGTGCCAGCAGCCCCGACAGAAACACCATATATTTT	CASSPDRNTIYF
many	TRBJ2-3	TRBV7-9	-	TGTGCCAGCAGCCTCCCAGGTCGAGGGGCTACGCAGTATTTT	CASSLPGRGATQYF
many	TRBJ1-6	TRBV5-6	-	TGTGCCAGCACCTACGGGGGTCTCGCATATAATTCACCCCTCCACTTT	CASTYGGLAYNSPLHF
-	TRBJ2-7	TRBV7-2	-	TGCGCCAGCAGCCAAGATCACGGGGACACTCTAGCCTACGAGCAGTACTTC	CASSQDHGDTLAYEQYF
many	TRBJ2-1	TRBV6-1	TRBD1	TGTGCCAGCAGGGGGGACAGGGCTTTTCCCTACAATGAGCAGTTCTTC	CASRGDRAFPYNEQFF
many	TRBJ1-2	TRBV27	TRBD1	TGTGCCAGCAGCCCCGTCCCGGGACAGGGTTCTTACGGCTATGGCTACACCTTC	CASSPVPGQGSYGYGYTF
many	TRBJ2-1	TRBV7-9	-	TGTGCCAGCAGCTTTGTGGGAGGAGTTGAAAATGAGCAGTTCTTC	CASSFVGGVENEQFF
many	TRBJ2-7	TRBV28	-	TGTGCCAGCAGTTTACTAGGGGGTGGCAGACCCTACGAGCAGTACTTC	CASSLLGGGRPYEQYF
-	TRBJ1-1	TRBV28	-	TGTGCCAGCAGCCTAGAAGGGCTTATTGAAGCTTTCTTT	CASSLEGLIEAFF
-	TRBJ2-4	TRBV5-1	-	TGCGCCAGCAGCTTGGTGGGCGGGATAGCCAAAAACATTCAGTACTTC	CASSLVGGIAKNIQYF
many	TRBJ2-2	TRBV11-2	TRBD2	TGTGCCAGCAGCCTCCGACTAGCGGACACCGGGGAGCTGTTTTTT	CASSLRLADTGELFF
few	TRBJ2-2	TRBV20-1	TRBD2	TGCAGTGCCCCGGCGCGGGAGCGCACCGGGGAGCTGTTTTTT	CSAPARERTGELFF
many	TRBJ2-4	TRBV2	-	TGTGCCAGCGGTGACAGCATAGCCAAAAACATTCAGTACTTC	CASGDSIAKNIQYF
many	TRBJ2-3	TRBV27	-	TGTGCCAGCAGGCCGGGGGTAGCGGTTAGCACAGATACGCAGTATTTT	CASRPGVAVSTDTQYF
many	TRBJ2-7	TRBV9	-	TGTGCCAGCAGCGTAGATGGAGGGGGGACCTACGAGCAGTACTTC	CASSVDGGGTYEQYF
few	TRBJ1-2	TRBV7-9	-	TGTGCCAGCAGCTCCCCTGGGGCGATATGGGACTATGGCTACACCTTC	CASSSPGAIWDYGYTF
once	TRBJ1-5	TRBV27	-	TGTGCCAGCAGCCAAGGCCGCGGGACCAGCACAGATACGCAGCATTTT	CASSQGRGTSTDTQHF
-	TRBJ2-2	TRBV15	-	TGTGCCACCAGCAGACGGACCGGGGAGCTGTTTTTT	CATSRRTGELFF
few	TRBJ1-3	TRBV9	-	TGTGCCAGCAGCCCGCCGGGGGGCAGCTCTGGAAACACCATATATTTT	CASSPPGGSSGNTIYF
few	TRBJ1-2	TRBV3-1	-	TGTGCCAGCAGCAATCTAGGCCAGGGAGTCAACTATGGCTACACCTTC	CASSNLGQGVNYGYTF
many	TRBJ2-7	TRBV11-2	-	TGTGCCAGCAGCCGAACGGGGCACCCGGGGGAGCAGTACTTC	CASSRTGHPGEQYF
many	TRBJ2-7	TRBV2	TRBD2	TGTGCCAGCACCCCCCTAGCGGGAGCCCCCTACGAGCAGTACTTC	CASTPLAGAPYEQYF
-	TRBJ2-3	TRBV10-3	-	TGTGCCATCAGGACGGGACCAAACACAGATACGCAGTATTTT	CAIRTGPNTDTQYF
many	TRBJ1-6	TRBV6-5	-	TGTGCCAGCAGCGCGGAATCACCCCTCCACTTT	CASSAESPLHF
many	TRBJ2-3	TRBV12-3/TRBV12-4	TRBD2	TGTGCCAGCAGTCCATGGACTAGCGGGGGGGGGACAGATACGCAGTATTTT	CASSPWTSGGGTDTQYF
-	TRBJ1-5	TRBV20-1	TRBD1	TGCAGTGCTAGTATCACGGCGAACAGGGGGAGCAATCAGCCCCAGCATTTT	CSASITANRGSNQPQHF